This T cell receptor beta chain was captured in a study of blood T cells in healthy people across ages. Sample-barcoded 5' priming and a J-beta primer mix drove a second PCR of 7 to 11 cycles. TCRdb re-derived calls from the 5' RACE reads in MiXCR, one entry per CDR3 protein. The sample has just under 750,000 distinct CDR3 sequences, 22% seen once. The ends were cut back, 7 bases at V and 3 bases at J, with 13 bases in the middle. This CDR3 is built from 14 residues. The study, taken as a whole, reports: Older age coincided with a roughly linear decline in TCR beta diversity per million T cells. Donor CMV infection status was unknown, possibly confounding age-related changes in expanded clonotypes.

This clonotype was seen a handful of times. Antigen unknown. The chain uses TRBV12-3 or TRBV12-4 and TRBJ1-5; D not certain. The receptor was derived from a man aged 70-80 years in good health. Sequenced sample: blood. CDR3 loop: CASTIGYDNQPQHF. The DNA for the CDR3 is TGTGCCAGCACCATTGGGTACGACAATCAGCCCCAGCATTTT.